These T cell receptor beta chains were read from a single sample in a study of shared clonotypes between healthy human individuals. The data were produced by immunoSEQ multiplex PCR, yet TCRdb's version contains in-frame clones alone and is incomplete. The sample holds some 550,000 clones, around 97% seen once. Sequencing was carried out using naive CD4+ T cells sorted from blood. These receptors originate from a woman aged 25 to 39 in good health. Each CDR3 is given with its conserved first and last residue. The D gene is left open where the match is weak. Size tells how often a clone was seen (once, few, many) or the class of an expanded clone, and some rows leave it out.

v_gene	j_gene	abundance	d_gene	CDR3nt	CDR3aa
TRBV15	TRBJ2-7	NA	TRBD1	TGTGCCACCAGCAGAGGGACAGGGGGCGTATACGAGCAGTACTTC	CATSRGTGGVYEQYF
TRBV29-1	TRBJ1-1	few	NA	TGCAGCGTTGCTCTCAGACTGAACACTGAAGCTTTCTTT	CSVALRLNTEAFF
TRBV7-3	TRBJ2-3	NA	NA	TGTGCCAGCAGCTTAAACGGTCCCAGGGTAGATACGCAGTATTTT	CASSLNGPRVDTQYF
TRBV6-6	TRBJ2-3	once	TRBD2	TGTGCCAGCAGTTACCAATCGCTAGCGGGAGACACGCAGTATTTT	CASSYQSLAGDTQYF
TRBV28	TRBJ1-5	NA	TRBD1	TGTGCCAGCAGTTCCGGGACAGGGCATCAGCCCCAGCATTTT	CASSSGTGHQPQHF
TRBV7-3	TRBJ1-2	NA	NA	TGTGCCAGCAGCCTCAGCCCCGTTACAGGTGGCTACACCTTC	CASSLSPVTGGYTF
TRBV18	TRBJ1-1	NA	TRBD1	TGTGCCAGCTCCCCAACAGGGGCGAACACTGAAGCTTTCTTT	CASSPTGANTEAFF
TRBV29-1	TRBJ2-1	NA	TRBD2	TGCAGCGTCCAGTCCGGGACTAGCGTCGCCTACAATGAGCAGTTCTTC	CSVQSGTSVAYNEQFF
TRBV27	TRBJ2-2	NA	TRBD2	TGTGCCAGCCAGGCGGGAGCGGGAGGGCCGTTCGGGGAGCTGTTTTTT	CASQAGAGGPFGELFF
TRBV5-1	TRBJ2-1	NA	TRBD2	TGCGCCAGCAGCTTATCTAGCGGGAGCAATGAGCAGTTCTTC	CASSLSSGSNEQFF
TRBV7-8	TRBJ1-1	NA	NA	TGTGCCAGCAGCCAAGGGGGAAACACTGAAGCTTTCTTT	CASSQGGNTEAFF
TRBV18	TRBJ2-1	NA	NA	TGTGCCAGCTCACCGGGGGGGCAAAATGAGCAGTTCTTC	CASSPGGQNEQFF
TRBV27	TRBJ1-1	once	NA	TGTGCCAGCATGAAAGGGTTGGGCACTGAAGCTTTCTTT	CASMKGLGTEAFF
TRBV27	TRBJ2-6	NA	TRBD1	TGTGCCAGCAGGGGACAGGGCACTGGGGCCAACGTCCTGACTTTC	CASRGQGTGANVLTF
TRBV19	TRBJ1-3	NA	NA	TGTGCCAGTAGTATCGAATTATCGCCGTTCTCTGGAAACACCATATATTTT	CASSIELSPFSGNTIYF
TRBV16	TRBJ2-7	NA	NA	TGTGCCAGCAGCCAATCGAGGGTAGGCTCCTACGAGCAGTACTTC	CASSQSRVGSYEQYF
TRBV5-1	TRBJ2-7	NA	TRBD2	TGCGCCAGCAAGACTAGCGGGAGGGCCACGCCCGACGAGCAGTACTTC	CASKTSGRATPDEQYF
TRBV5-5	TRBJ1-2	NA	TRBD1	TGTGCCAGCAGCTTAAGGGACAGGGGCTATGGCTACACCTTC	CASSLRDRGYGYTF
TRBV5-1	TRBJ2-3	NA	NA	TGCGCCAGCGCAGAGGGAGCGGGCGACACAGATACGCAGTATTTT	CASAEGAGDTDTQYF
TRBV28	TRBJ1-5	NA	NA	TGTGCCAGCAGTTTATTTTATCAGCCCCAGCATTTT	CASSLFYQPQHF
TRBV5-1	TRBJ2-5	NA	NA	TGCGCCAGCAGCATTCAAGAGACCCAGTACTTC	CASSIQETQYF
TRBV19	TRBJ1-4	once	NA	TGTGCCAGTAGTATAGTTAGCAGCTCTGAAAAACTGTTTTTT	CASSIVSSSEKLFF
TRBV2	TRBJ2-7	NA	TRBD2	TGTGCCAGCAGTGAAATTAGGCTAGCGGGGACCTACGAGCAGTACTTC	CASSEIRLAGTYEQYF
TRBV29-1	TRBJ1-2	NA	NA	TGCAGCGTTCAGGGACATTATAACTATGGCTACACCTTC	CSVQGHYNYGYTF
TRBV6-1	TRBJ2-1	NA	TRBD1	TGTGCCAGCAGTCCCACAGGGGGTCGCTACAATGAGCAGTTCTTC	CASSPTGGRYNEQFF
TRBV19	TRBJ2-7	NA	TRBD2	TGTGCCAGTAGCGGCGGGAGCTCCTACGAGCAGTACTTC	CASSGGSSYEQYF
TRBV4-1	TRBJ1-5	NA	NA	TGCGCCAGCAGCCTCAACGGCGAGGTTCAGCCCCAGCATTTT	CASSLNGEVQPQHF
TRBV6-5	TRBJ2-2	NA	TRBD1	TGTGCCAGCAGCCGAGAGGGGGCCGCCACCGGGGAGCTGTTTTTT	CASSREGAATGELFF
TRBV10-3	TRBJ2-7	once	NA	TGTGCCATCAGTGAAATTGTGCAGGGAGGCGGAGAGCAGTACTTC	CAISEIVQGGGEQYF
TRBV6-5	TRBJ1-2	once	NA	TGTGCCAGCAGTTACTCGACTCGTGGGGACTATGGCTACACCTTC	CASSYSTRGDYGYTF
TRBV4-1	TRBJ2-6	NA	NA	TGCGCCAGCAGCCAAGGGAGGCGGGGCTCTGGGGCCAACGTCCTGACTTTC	CASSQGRRGSGANVLTF